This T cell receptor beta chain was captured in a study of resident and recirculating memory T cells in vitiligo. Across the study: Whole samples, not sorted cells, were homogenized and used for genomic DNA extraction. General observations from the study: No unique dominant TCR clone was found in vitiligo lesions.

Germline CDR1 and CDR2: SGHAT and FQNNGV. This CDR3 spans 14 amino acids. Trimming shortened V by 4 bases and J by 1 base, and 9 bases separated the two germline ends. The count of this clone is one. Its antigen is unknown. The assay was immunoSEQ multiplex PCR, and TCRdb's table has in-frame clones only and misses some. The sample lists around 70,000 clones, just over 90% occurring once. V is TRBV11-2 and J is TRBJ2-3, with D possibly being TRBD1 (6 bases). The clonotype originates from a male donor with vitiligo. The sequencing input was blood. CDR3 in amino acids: CASSSEGGTDTQYF. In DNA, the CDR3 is TGTGCCAGCAGCTCCGAGGGGGGCACAGATACGCAGTATTTT.